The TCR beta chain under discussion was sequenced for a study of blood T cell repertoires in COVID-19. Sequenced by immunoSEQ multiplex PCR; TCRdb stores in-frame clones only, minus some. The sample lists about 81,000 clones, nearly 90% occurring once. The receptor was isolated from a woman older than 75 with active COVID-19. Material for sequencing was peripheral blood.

As DNA, the CDR3 is TGTGCCAGCAGCCCACTTGAAATAGCGGTCTACAATGAGCAGTTCTTC. It encodes CASSPLEIAVYNEQFF. The chain carries TRBV9 and TRBJ2-1; tentative D call: TRBD2 (6 bases). Germline loops: CDR1 SGDLS, CDR2 YYNGEE. This CDR3 comprises 16 residues. V shed 4 bases and J shed 3 bases, with 17 bases lying between them.